This record concerns one TCR beta chain sequence. Its target is unknown. Caucasian individuals from Russia who were healthy and aged about 6 to 95 acted as donors. Donors gave roughly 10 milliliters of peripheral blood apiece. The ends were cut back, 3 bases at V and 1 base at J, with 19 bases in the middle. The CDR3 covers 17 residues. The V gene's germline CDR1 is SGDLS and CDR2 YYNGEE. This sample stems from a study of blood T cells in healthy people across ages. With a J-beta primer mix and a sample-barcoded 5' primer, a second PCR ran about 7 to 12 cycles. Each CDR3 protein is one row after TCRdb ran MiXCR on the 5' RACE reads. The data contain 650,000 or so distinct CDR3 sequences, roughly half of them singletons. Whole-study results and caveats: Possibly, changes in expanded clonotypes were confounded because donor CMV status was unknown. No conclusive comparison of naive versus antigen-experienced cells was possible with unsorted PBMCs.

V usage is TRBV9 and J usage is TRBJ1-2, with D perhaps TRBD1 (5 bases). The sequenced sample was blood. The clonotype comes from a woman of 80 years or more in good health. The CDR3 region has the DNA TGTGCCAGCAGCGGACGTCCGGGACCCAAAGTTAACTATGGCTACACCTTC. Its protein is CASSGRPGPKVNYGYTF.